This T cell receptor (beta chain) originates from a study of T cell responses to AZD1222 COVID-19 vaccine. Germline V gene sequence: CDR1 SGHDT, CDR2 YYEEEE. V shed 1 base, J shed 6 bases, and the junction held 3 bases outside the gene matches. The CDR3 has 15 amino acids. Measured with immunoSEQ multiplex PCR; TCRdb has only the in-frame clones, and not every one. Seen here are roughly 120,000 clones, 80% to 95% observed once, and the top ten hold more than 6%. The TCR comes from an adult who received the AZD1222 COVID-19 vaccine. The J gene is TRBJ2-3, the V gene TRBV5-6; the match to TRBD2 covers 12 bases. Sequences were derived from peripheral blood, sampled 28 days after the second AZD1222 dose. CDR3 nucleotides: TGTGCCAGCAGCTTGAGACTAGCGGGGGAGGATACGCAGTATTTT. Translating it yields CASSLRLAGEDTQYF.